The 25 T cell receptor beta chains given below trace back to one sample, sequenced in a study of response to subunit inactivated influenza vaccine (dated by TCRdb to the late 2010s). Libraries were prepared through RT-PCR. This sample was sequenced with an Illumina HiSeq 2500. TCRdb reworked the public reads: Q25 trimming with fastp, MiXCR clone assembly, productive beta chains retained. Rows merge per CDR3 protein into single entries with the most common DNA and genes. This sample lists 490,000 or so distinct CDR3 sequences; 6.5% to 8% were detected once. The biggest ten clones account for 10% to 15% of the sample. This specimen was PBMCs from blood, taken roughly 24 months after vaccination. These receptors were obtained from a man aged 50-75 years who received an inactivated influenza vaccine. Donor details come from another sample of the same person, matched by shared clones.

This clonotype was seen a few times. This chain connects TRBV5-6 to TRBJ2-2, with 9 bases fitting TRBD1. From germline, CDR1 is SGHDT and CDR2 YYEEEE. This CDR3 has 14 residues. Trimming at V came to 4 bases and at J to 12 bases, leaving 10 bases not matched to a gene. The CDR3 coding sequence is TGTGCCAGCAGCCTAGGGACAGGGACCCTTCAGCTGTTTTTT. Its translation: CASSLGTGTLQLFF.

V gene TRBV11-2 combines with J gene TRBJ1-1; D possibly corresponds to TRBD1 (5 bases). Germline CDR1 reads SGHAT; CDR2 reads FQNNGV. The V end lost 0 bases, the J end lost 5 bases, and 13 bases lay between the germline ends. The CDR3 has 15 residues. CDR3: CASSLDGAAGTEAFF. The CDR3 DNA follows: TGTGCCAGCAGCTTAGATGGGGCCGCGGGGACTGAAGCTTTCTTT.

This clonotype has more than one count but fewer than ten. V is TRBV27 and J is TRBJ1-6; D is uncertain. The V end was cut by 5 bases, the J end by 7 bases, with 12 bases between. Germline CDR1 and CDR2: MNHEY and SMNVEV (reference sequence). This CDR3 comprises 14 residues. CDR3 sequence reads: CASSREPRNSPLHF. CDR3 in DNA: TGTGCCAGCAGTCGCGAACCCAGAAATTCACCCCTCCACTTT.

This clonotype was counted ten times or more. V usage is TRBV12-3 or TRBV12-4 and J usage is TRBJ2-1, with 10 bases lining up with TRBD2. The CDR3 loop spans 17 amino acids. The V gene end was trimmed by 7 bases and the J gene end by 0 bases; junction bases not matched to a gene: 9. The CDR3 region has the DNA TGTGCCAGCATCAAGACTAGCGGGTTTAGCTCCTACAATGAGCAGTTCTTC. Protein sequence: CASIKTSGFSSYNEQFF.

This clonotype was detected a few times. The J gene is TRBJ1-2, the V gene TRBV6-5; tentative D call: TRBD1 (6 bases). The CDR3 loop spans 13 amino acids. Germline-derived CDR1 and CDR2 are MNHEY and SVGAGI. Trimming removed 2 bases from V and 7 bases from J, with 11 bases in between. The CDR3 protein is CASSYGGKTGYTF. CDR3 DNA sequence: TGTGCCAGCAGTTACGGGGGCAAGACTGGCTACACCTTC.

V and J are TRBV20-1 and TRBJ2-1; D is unclear. The V gene lost 2 bases and the J gene lost 4 bases, with 6 bases spanning the gap. The CDR3 is made up of 12 amino acids. CDR1 is DFQATT, CDR2 SNEGSKA, per germline (reference sequence). CDR3 nucleotides: TGCAGTGCTAGAAAACAGTACAATGAGCAGTTCTTC. This sequence encodes CSARKQYNEQFF.

The chain is built from TRBV4-1 and TRBJ2-7, with TRBD1 identical over 10 bases. After removal of 4 bases from V and 7 bases from J, the junction contained 7 bases not matched to a gene. The CDR3 consists of 14 residues. Germline V lookup: CDR1 MGHRA, CDR2 YSYEKL. The CDR3 region is CASSLGTGEMEQYF. In DNA, the CDR3 is TGCGCCAGCAGCCTCGGGACAGGGGAGATGGAGCAGTACTTC.

There are many counts of this clonotype. CDR3 residues: CASSLLDRVEKLFF. As DNA, the CDR3 is TGTGCCAGCAGCCTACTGGACAGGGTTGAAAAACTGTTTTTT. The rearrangement joins TRBV3-1 to TRBJ1-4, with 8 bases matching TRBD1. The CDR3 is made up of 14 amino acids. Germline loops: CDR1 LGHDT, CDR2 YNNKEL (reference sequence). Trimming took 4 bases from V and 7 from J; bases not matched to a gene: 5.

About this clonotype itself: A much larger clone lies a single base off, so this may be a read error. This sequence joins TRBV7-9 and TRBJ2-3, with D unclear. Germline loops: CDR1 SEHNR, CDR2 FQNEAQ (reference sequence). The CDR3 spans 13 residues. CDR3 residues: CASSQPGTDTRYF. CDR3 coding DNA: TGTGCCAGCAGCCAGCCCGGCACAGATACGCGGTATTTT.

The table lists this clonotype with a few counts. The chain has TRBV7-8 and TRBJ1-4; a possible D gene is TRBD1 (6 bases). The CDR3 has 17 residues. V was clipped by 5 bases and J by 4 bases, with 20 bases between them. CDR1 is SGHVS and CDR2 is FQNEAQ in the germline V gene. This chain's CDR3 is CASSVGHWPGDNEKLFF. The CDR3 DNA reads TGTGCCAGCAGCGTGGGACACTGGCCCGGAGATAATGAAAAACTGTTTTTT.

This clonotype showed up many times. V usage is TRBV20-1 and J usage is TRBJ2-1, with TRBD2 matching over 7 bases. The V segment lost 6 bases and the J segment 4 bases; nucleotides outside the gene matches: 12. Germline loops: CDR1 DFQATT, CDR2 SNEGSKA (reference sequence). The CDR3 has 15 residues. The CDR3: CSARDYLTYYNEQFF. The CDR3 DNA reads TGCAGTGCCAGGGACTACCTTACGTATTACAATGAGCAGTTCTTC.

The chain recombines TRBV23-1 with TRBJ2-1; TRBD2 might be the D (7 bases). TRBV23-1 is an ORF for which the function is uncertain. V was shortened by 6 bases and J by 7 bases, with 25 bases between the two germline ends. This CDR3 spans 17 amino acids. CDR3 region: CASRAFREDGDTNEQFF. DNA for the CDR3: TGCGCCAGCAGAGCCTTTCGGGAGGATGGGGACACGAATGAGCAGTTCTTC.

The sample holds a few counts of this clonotype. The chain uses TRBV12-3 or TRBV12-4 and TRBJ2-1, with 12 nucleotides matching TRBD2. CDR3 length: 16 amino acids. J was trimmed by 8 bases and V by 8 bases; bases with no gene match: 13. The CDR3 nucleotides read TGTGCCAGCCCGGGGCTAGCGGGGGGGGGTTTAGATGAGCAGTTCTTC. Protein sequence: CASPGLAGGGLDEQFF.

The chain carries TRBV6-1 and TRBJ2-7; D possibly corresponds to TRBD1 (6 bases). The length of the CDR3 is 14 residues. V gave up 8 bases and J gave up 2 bases, with 16 bases separating them. CDR1 is MNHNS and CDR2 is SASEGT in the germline V gene. CDR3 loop: CASRAFEGAYEQYF. DNA for the CDR3: TGTGCCAGCCGGGCCTTTGAGGGGGCCTACGAGCAGTACTTC.

The genes are TRBV10-3 and TRBJ2-7; TRBD1 is a possible D gene (6 bases). This CDR3 has 17 amino acids. With 3 bases removed from V and 0 bases from J, the gap between germline ends came to 18 bases. Germline V gene data show CDR1 as ENHRY and CDR2 as SYGVKD. CDR3 in DNA: TGTGCCATCAGTGACGGGCCGGGACAACGCCCCTCCTACGAGCAGTACTTC. Protein sequence: CAISDGPGQRPSYEQYF.

This clonotype showed up many times. The chain links TRBV11-2 to TRBJ2-7; unclear D gene. Trimming removed 0 bases at V and 4 bases at J, with 10 bases between. CDR1 and CDR2 (germline): SGHAT, FQNNGV. The CDR3 contains 14 residues. Here the CDR3 reads CASSLDRRTYEQYF. Written as DNA, the CDR3 is TGTGCCAGCAGCTTAGACCGCAGAACTTACGAGCAGTACTTC.

This clonotype was seen more than once but under ten times. The rearrangement joins TRBV4-3 to TRBJ1-6, with 8 bases that match TRBD1. Germline assignment: CDR1 LGHNA and CDR2 YSLEER. Trimming took 1 base from V and 0 from J; bases not matched to a gene: 8. This CDR3 contains 19 residues. The CDR3 here is CASSQAGTGWSSYNSPLHF. The CDR3 DNA sequence: TGCGCCAGCAGCCAAGCCGGGACAGGATGGAGCTCCTATAATTCACCCCTCCACTTT.

In its sample, this clonotype was seen many times. The V call is TRBV6-5, the J call TRBJ2-2, with a weak D call TRBD2 (5 bases). The CDR3 has 14 residues. The V gene lost 0 bases and the J gene lost 8 bases, with 10 bases spanning the gap. Germline CDR1 MNHEY, CDR2 SVGAGI. For the CDR3, the DNA is TGTGCCAGCAGTTACTCTCCGGGGATAGGGGAGCTGTTTTTT. Encoded protein: CASSYSPGIGELFF.

This clonotype was picked up a small number of times. The chain has TRBV20-1 and TRBJ2-7, with TRBD2 matching 7 bases. CDR1 DFQATT and CDR2 SNEGSKA come from the germline V gene (reference sequence). Trimming at V came to 5 bases and at J to 0 bases, leaving 13 bases not matched to a gene. The CDR3 contains 16 residues. This CDR3 reads CSAPMTSSGNSYEQYF. Written as DNA, the CDR3 is TGCAGTGCTCCCATGACCTCGAGCGGGAACTCCTACGAGCAGTACTTC.

Many counts were recorded for this clonotype. V is TRBV12-3 or TRBV12-4 and J is TRBJ2-4; D not certain. The V gene lost 6 bases and the J gene lost 5 bases, with 11 bases spanning the gap. The CDR3 sequence is 13 residues long. Written as DNA, the CDR3 is TGTGCCAGCAGACCTAACGGCGAAAACATTCAGTACTTC. It is translated as CASRPNGENIQYF.

This clonotype was found a few times. The chain links TRBV7-9 to TRBJ2-2; D not certain. Between the trimmed V and J ends, which lost 5 bases and 7 bases, there was a span of 5 bases. Germline lookup yields CDR1 SEHNR and CDR2 FQNEAQ (reference sequence). CDR3 length: 11 residues. As DNA, the CDR3 is TGTGCCAGCAGCCCCGGCGGGGAGCTGTTTTTT. The encoded protein is CASSPGGELFF.

There are many counts of this clonotype. This chain connects TRBV6-1 to TRBJ1-3; weak D call: TRBD1 (5 bases). The germline V and J ends were trimmed by 8 bases and 4 bases, with 15 bases remaining between them. The germline gives CDR1 MNHNS, CDR2 SASEGT. This CDR3 region has 14 residues. In DNA form, the CDR3 reads TGTGCCAGCCTGGCGGGGGGAATCGGAAACACCATATATTTT. Translation gives CASLAGGIGNTIYF.

This clonotype was counted at least ten times. The chain couples TRBV6-1 to TRBJ2-1, with D possibly TRBD2 on 5 matching bases. The CDR3 extends over 16 amino acids. Germline V gene lookup returns CDR1 MNHNS and CDR2 SASEGT. V was shortened by 4 bases and J by 5 bases, with 18 bases between the two germline ends. CDR3 nucleotide sequence: TGTGCCAGCAGTGTCACTCTTCGGGGTAGGGACAATGAGCAGTTCTTC. Translated, it gives CASSVTLRGRDNEQFF.

The V and J genes are TRBV27 and TRBJ1-1, with unresolved D. The germline CDR1 and CDR2 sequences are MNHEY and SMNVEV (reference sequence). CDR3 length: 13 amino acids. The V and J ends lost 0 bases and 5 bases respectively, with 7 bases between them. For the CDR3, the DNA is TGTGCCAGCAGTTTATCTCTTATTACTGAAGCTTTCTTT. It is translated as CASSLSLITEAFF.

This chain joins TRBV27 and TRBJ2-2; 7 positions match TRBD2. The CDR3 runs 15 residues. Germline V gene lookup returns CDR1 MNHEY and CDR2 SMNVEV (reference sequence). Unmatched junction bases numbered 4, after V lost 1 base and J lost 5 bases. The CDR3 loop is CASSLYGGGTGELFF. CDR3 bases: TGTGCCAGCAGTTTATACGGGGGAGGGACCGGGGAGCTGTTTTTT.